These 15 T cell receptor beta chains were all obtained from the same sample, sequenced in a study of blood T cell repertoires in COVID-19. The data were produced by immunoSEQ multiplex PCR, yet TCRdb's version contains in-frame clones alone and is incomplete. The table shows around 240,000 clones, with approximately 80% occurring only once. Input material: peripheral blood. These TCRs come from a woman between 45 and 65 years old with acute or convalescent COVID-19.

J is TRBJ2-5 and V is TRBV5-1; the D is unclear. V shed 3 bases and J shed 4 bases, with 13 bases lying between them. This CDR3 has 14 amino acids. Germline V lookup: CDR1 SGHRS, CDR2 YFSETQ. As DNA, the CDR3 is TGCGCCAGCAGCTCGACTGGAGTTGGAGAGACCCAGTACTTC. Its protein is CASSSTGVGETQYF.

The chain has TRBV12-3 or TRBV12-4 and TRBJ1-6; no clear D. The CDR3 length is 13 residues. V shed 4 bases and J shed 4 bases, with 5 bases lying between them. Here the CDR3 reads CASSWTYNSPLHF. For the CDR3, the DNA is TGTGCCAGCAGTTGGACTTATAATTCACCCCTCCACTTT.

This chain joins TRBV28 and TRBJ1-2; D is perhaps TRBD1 (5 bases). Deletions cut 9 bases from V and 7 bases from J, with 18 bases between. CDR1 is MDHEN, CDR2 SYDVKM, per germline. The CDR3 contains 13 residues. CDR3 nucleotides: TGTGCCAGTTCAACAGGACACGAATTTGGCTACACCTTC. Translating gives CASSTGHEFGYTF.

The chain couples TRBV5-6 to TRBJ2-7, with 10 bases fitting TRBD1. Germline-derived CDR1 and CDR2 are SGHDT and YYEEEE. V lost 2 bases, J lost 3 bases, and 8 bases stayed unmatched. The CDR3 extends over 16 amino acids. The CDR3 sequence: CASSFGGRTGGYEQYF. CDR3 bases: TGTGCCAGCAGCTTTGGGGGCAGGACAGGGGGCTACGAGCAGTACTTC.

Here the CDR3 reads CSASGFHGQNTGELFF. The CDR3 bases are TGCAGTGCTAGTGGTTTCCACGGACAGAACACCGGGGAGCTGTTTTTT. The chain has TRBV20-1 and TRBJ2-2, with D perhaps matching TRBD1 (5 bases). The CDR3 extends over 16 amino acids. V gave up 3 bases and J gave up 1 base, with 15 bases separating them. Germline CDR1 DFQATT, CDR2 SNEGSKA (reference sequence).

The rearrangement uses TRBV19 and TRBJ2-1; maybe TRBD1 (6 bases). This CDR3 is 12 amino acids long. V was cut by 4 bases and J by 8 bases, with 9 bases left in between. Germline CDR1 LNHDA, CDR2 SQIVND (reference sequence). CDR3 in DNA: TGTGCCAGTAGTAACAGGGTGGATGAGCAGTTCTTC. Its translation is CASSNRVDEQFF.

The chain recombines TRBV3-1 (or the pseudogene TRBV3-2) with TRBJ1-3; possible D gene TRBD1, 6 bases. CDR1 LGHDT and CDR2 YNNKEL come from the germline V gene (reference sequence). This CDR3 has 20 residues. The V end was cut by 4 bases, the J end by 0 bases, with 25 bases between. CDR3 sequence (DNA): TGTGCCAGCAGCCTCCTGGGGGGGACACAAAAGGTGGGCTCTGGAAACACCATATATTTT. This translates into CASSLLGGTQKVGSGNTIYF.

The V call is TRBV11-2, the J call TRBJ1-1, with a possible D match to TRBD1 (6 bases). V dropped 3 bases and J dropped 1 base, with 15 bases sitting between them. The CDR3 runs 16 residues. The germline V gene has CDR1 SGHAT and CDR2 FQNNGV. CDR3 sequence reads: CASSLGAARTNTEAFF. In DNA, the CDR3 is TGTGCCAGCAGCTTGGGGGCAGCTAGAACGAACACTGAAGCTTTCTTT.

This clone was seen once. The chain combines TRBV6-5 with TRBJ1-6; a weak D match, TRBD1 (5 bases). The CDR3 runs 14 residues. Deletions cut 3 bases from V and 10 bases from J, with 13 bases between. Per the germline V gene, CDR1 is MNHEY and CDR2 is SVGAGI. The CDR3 sequence: CASSYTEGQSPLHF. The CDR3 DNA reads TGTGCCAGCAGTTATACGGAGGGGCAGTCACCCCTCCACTTT.

This chain uses TRBV14 with TRBJ1-2, with TRBD1 identical over 7 bases. The CDR3 covers 13 residues. The ends lost 5 bases at V and 2 bases at J; junction bases unmatched: 2. Germline CDR1 and CDR2: SGHDN and FVKESK. The CDR3 DNA sequence: TGTGCCAGCAGCTGGGGACAGAACTATGGCTACACCTTC. This encodes CASSWGQNYGYTF.

The chain uses TRBV7-3 and TRBJ2-1; D is perhaps TRBD2 (5 bases). The CDR3 runs 17 residues. V was cut by 1 base and J by 0 bases, with 13 bases left in between. Germline V lookup: CDR1 SGHTA, CDR2 FQGTGA. CDR3 residues: CASSLIGRGSSYNEQFF. The CDR3 bases are TGTGCCAGCAGCTTAATAGGGCGTGGGAGCTCCTACAATGAGCAGTTCTTC. The whole variable domain, filled in from reference TRBV7-3 and TRBJ2-1, reads GAGVSQTPSNKVTEKGKYVELRCDPISGHTALYWYRQSLGQGPEFLIYFQGTGAADDSGLPNDRFFAVRPEGSVSTLKIQRTERGDSAVYLCASSLIGRGSSYNEQFFGPGTRLTVL.

This clone was seen a handful of times. CDR3 bases: TGTGCCACCAGCAGAACAGCCTTACCTTCCTACGAGCAGTACTTC. Amino acid sequence: CATSRTALPSYEQYF. V gene TRBV15 combines with J gene TRBJ2-7; no reliable D call. The CDR3 is made up of 15 amino acids. V was clipped by 2 bases and J by 1 base, with 12 bases between them. From germline, CDR1 is LNHNV and CDR2 YYDKDF (reference sequence).

This clone has a count of ten or more. The rearrangement uses TRBV6-6 and TRBJ1-1, with TRBD1 as a possible D gene (6 bases). The CDR3 is 16 residues long. Germline CDR1 is MNHNY and CDR2 is SVGAGI (reference sequence). Trimming took 0 bases from V and 5 from J, leaving 16 bases between them. The CDR3 here is CASSYSMTGIQTEAFF. The CDR3 bases are TGTGCCAGCAGTTACTCTATGACAGGAATACAAACTGAAGCTTTCTTT.

This chain joins TRBV18 and TRBJ1-4; TRBD1 is a possible D gene (5 bases). The CDR3 is 17 residues long. Germline CDR1 reads KGHSH; CDR2 reads LQKENI. V lost 3 bases, J lost 5 bases, and 19 bases lay in between. The CDR3 nucleotides are TGTGCCAGCTCACCCATTTATGGGCAGGGAAAAAATGAAAAACTGTTTTTT. This codes for CASSPIYGQGKNEKLFF.

This sequence joins TRBV28 and TRBJ1-5, with unresolved D. Germline CDR1 and CDR2: MDHEN and SYDVKM. The CDR3 length is 13 residues. The V end lost 5 bases, the J end lost 2 bases, and 7 bases lay between the germline ends. Written as DNA, the CDR3 is TGTGCCAGCAGTCACAACGGCAATCAGCCCCAGCATTTT. Its translation: CASSHNGNQPQHF.